These 2 T cell receptor beta chains were sequenced from one sample in a study of blood T cell repertoires in COVID-19. TCRdb keeps only in-frame clones here, not all; method: immunoSEQ multiplex PCR. The sample consists of about 140,000 clones, around 86% of them appearing once. The sample taken for sequencing was peripheral blood. These TCRs come from a human donor in a cohort sampled during active COVID-19.

The CDR3 protein is CASSHRGPQGTEAFF. The CDR3 DNA reads as TGTGCCAGCAGTCACAGGGGGCCCCAGGGGACTGAAGCTTTCTTT. The chain is built from TRBV28 and TRBJ1-1, with 9 positions matching TRBD1. The trim removed 5 bases at V and 5 bases at J, leaving 9 bases unmatched. CDR1 MDHEN and CDR2 SYDVKM come from the germline V gene. This CDR3 comprises 15 residues.

The chain carries TRBV5-4 and TRBJ2-1; no reliable D call. The CDR3 is made up of 14 amino acids. Trimming removed 7 bases from V and 4 bases from J, with 15 bases in between. Germline values: CDR1 SGHNT, CDR2 YYREEE (reference sequence). The CDR3 sequence is CASVLSPAYNEQFF. The CDR3 DNA sequence: TGTGCCAGCGTTTTATCTCCCGCGTACAATGAGCAGTTCTTC.